This T cell receptor beta chain derives from a study of T cell repertoires in cytomegalovirus infection. Broader study findings: Individuals carrying CMV plus the relevant HLA were identified by cumulative frequency of public TCR beta families.

To note about this clonotype: The antigen remains undetermined. This may be a read error: a much more frequent sequence differs by one nucleotide.

This CDR3 has 17 amino acids. Germline assignment: CDR1 MNHEY and CDR2 SVGEGT. TCRdb redid the calling of the reads with MiXCR, one entry per CDR3 protein. Among nearly 650,000 distinct CDR3 sequences listed, around 24% were seen once. This receptor was obtained from a human donor in good health (CMV status not recorded). Some clones in this sample may be carry-over from other donors' samples. V is TRBV6-2 or TRBV6-3 and J is TRBJ1-5, with TRBD1 matching over 9 bases. The sample comprised CD8+ T cells from PBMCs. For the CDR3, the DNA is TGTGTCAGCAGTTACTACGGGACAGGGACAAGCAATCAGCCCCAGCATTTT. It codes for CVSSYYGTGTSNQPQHF.